This T cell receptor beta chain was profiled in a study of T-cell reconstitution after alpha-beta-depleted transplantation in children. Study-wide findings and caveats: Several hundred expanded graft clones reportedly supplied alpha-beta T cells about two months after transplant.

During its preparation, the TCRbeta library received unique molecular identifiers. TCRdb recomputed calls from the PCR reads with MiXCR, one row per CDR3 protein. In the table there are about 590,000 distinct CDR3 sequences, 13% of which are singletons. Of note for this clonotype: Its target is unknown.

The CDR3 extends over 15 amino acids. This chain joins TRBV21-1 and TRBJ2-7; TRBD1, the table's D call, lacks a check against the DNA. TRBV21-1 is shown as a pseudogene. Here the sequenced sample was PBMCs, mostly from graft donor cells, taken 360 days after TCRalphabeta/CD19-depleted stem cell transplant. The origin of this receptor is a male patient younger than 18 who had a stem cell transplant for acute myeloid leukemia, so the T cells may come from the graft donor. The CDR3 sequence is CASSKENWERSEQYF. The CDR3 DNA follows: TGTGCCAGCAGCAAAGAGAACTGGGAGCGCAGCGAGCAGTACTTC.